Listed below are T cell receptor beta chains from one sample, sequenced in a study of cytomegalovirus exposure and HLA in healthy donors. The method was immunoSEQ multiplex PCR; TCRdb's version includes in-frame clones alone and lacks a portion of them. Altogether some 140,000 clones are present, roughly three quarters being singletons, with the ten largest covering around 2.2%. The sequenced material came from PBMCs. The receptors shown here come from a man aged 25-45 years in good health and CMV-seronegative. The CDR3 runs from the conserved cysteine through the conserved F or W. The D gene is left open where the match is weak. A clone size is listed for some rows: how often the clone was seen (once, few, many), or a class if it is expanded.

.	TRBV11-2	TRBJ2-5	.	CASSQLGQLQETQYF	TGTGCCAGCAGTCAACTGGGGCAGCTCCAAGAGACCCAGTACTTC
.	TRBV2	TRBJ2-5	once	CASKRDFGAQYF	TGTGCCAGCAAGAGGGACTTTGGAGCCCAGTACTTC
.	TRBV28	TRBJ1-5	.	CASSPRTGNQPQHF	TGTGCCAGCAGTCCTAGGACAGGCAATCAGCCCCAGCATTTT
TRBD2	TRBV6-5	TRBJ2-3	few	CASRRLAGPDTQYF	TGTGCCAGCAGAAGACTAGCGGGACCAGATACGCAGTATTTT
.	TRBV5-1	TRBJ2-1	few	CASSLALANNEQFF	TGCGCCAGCAGCTTGGCTCTAGCAAACAATGAGCAGTTCTTC
TRBD1	TRBV5-4	TRBJ2-7	.	CASSLVLRTGGFYEQYF	TGTGCCAGCAGCTTGGTTCTTCGGACAGGAGGTTTCTACGAGCAGTACTTC
.	TRBV7-9	TRBJ1-1	few	CASSFLQGNTEAFF	TGTGCCAGCAGCTTCTTACAGGGGAACACTGAAGCTTTCTTT
.	TRBV21-1	TRBJ2-3	once	CASSHRDNTDTQYF	TGTGCCAGCAGCCACCGGGACAACACAGATACGCAGTATTTT
.	TRBV29-1	TRBJ1-1	.	CSVEAVDTEAFF	TGCAGCGTTGAGGCGGTTGACACTGAAGCTTTCTTT
.	TRBV4-1	TRBJ2-5	.	CASSQVREETQYF	TGCGCCAGCAGCCAAGTGAGGGAAGAGACCCAGTACTTC
.	TRBV20-1	TRBJ1-1	.	CSATDREAFF	TGCAGTGCAACCGACAGGGAAGCTTTCTTT
.	TRBV10-3	TRBJ1-1	.	CAITKTVNTEAFF	TGTGCCATCACCAAAACAGTGAACACTGAAGCTTTCTTT
.	TRBV7-2	TRBJ2-2	.	CASSSQGPSTGELFF	TGTGCCAGCAGCTCCCAGGGCCCCAGCACCGGGGAGCTGTTTTTT
.	TRBV29-1	TRBJ1-4	many	CSVRGPNNEKLFF	TGCAGCGTGCGGGGCCCCAATAATGAAAAACTGTTTTTT
.	TRBV10-3	TRBJ2-2	.	CAIGRGNTGELFF	TGTGCCATTGGTCGGGGGAACACCGGGGAGCTGTTTTTT
TRBD2	TRBV28	TRBJ2-5	once	CASSTGTSGRVQETQYF	TGTGCCAGCAGTACCGGGACTAGCGGGAGGGTCCAGGAGACCCAGTACTTC
.	TRBV5-1	TRBJ2-2	.	CASSLGTHKRAGELFF	TGCGCCAGCAGCTTGGGGACACACAAGAGAGCCGGGGAGCTGTTTTTT
TRBD2	TRBV7-9	TRBJ2-5	few	CASSPRLAGGETQYF	TGTGCCAGCAGCCCCCGACTAGCGGGAGGAGAGACCCAGTACTTC
.	TRBV28	TRBJ1-4	.	CASSPPDRNEKLFF	TGTGCCAGCAGTCCCCCTGACAGGAATGAAAAACTGTTTTTT
TRBD2	TRBV27	TRBJ2-1	.	CASTIREGQVYEQFF	TGTGCCAGCACCATCCGGGAGGGCCAGGTCTATGAGCAGTTCTTC
.	TRBV7-9	TRBJ2-1	.	CASSLGGGYNEQFF	TGTGCCAGCAGCTTAGGGGGAGGCTACAATGAGCAGTTCTTC
TRBD2	TRBV6-5	TRBJ2-7	few	CASSLLAGLGEQYF	TGTGCCAGCAGTTTATTAGCGGGACTGGGGGAGCAGTACTTC
.	TRBV18	TRBJ1-4	.	CASSQIATATNEKLFF	TGTGCCAGCTCCCAGATAGCCACTGCAACTAATGAAAAACTGTTTTTT
.	TRBV27	TRBJ2-1	.	CASSSLRWASSYNEQFF	TGTGCCAGCAGTTCCCTCCGATGGGCGAGCTCCTACAATGAGCAGTTCTTC
.	TRBV5-8	TRBJ2-4	.	CASSLGEGGNIQYF	TGTGCCAGCAGCTTGGGGGAAGGGGGAAACATTCAGTACTTC
TRBD1	TRBV9	TRBJ2-1	.	CASSTGQGAWNEQFF	TGTGCCAGCAGCACGGGACAGGGGGCTTGGAATGAGCAGTTCTTC
TRBD1	TRBV28	TRBJ1-5	.	CASSLPGGNRQPQHF	TGTGCCAGCAGTTTACCAGGGGGGAATCGTCAGCCCCAGCATTTT
TRBD2	TRBV25-1	TRBJ2-7	few	CASSEVGTRAYEQYF	TGTGCCAGCAGTGAAGTGGGGACTAGGGCCTACGAGCAGTACTTC
TRBD1	TRBV7-8	TRBJ1-2	.	CASSSDRGHRYTF	TGTGCCAGCAGCTCGGACAGGGGGCATCGCTACACCTTC
TRBD1	TRBV5-1	TRBJ2-3	.	CASSRWTGTSTDTQYF	TGCGCCAGCAGCCGATGGACAGGTACGAGCACAGATACGCAGTATTTT
TRBD1	TRBV18	TRBJ2-3	.	CASSTGRQGSRGTDTQYF	TGTGCCAGCTCCACCGGTAGACAGGGGAGTAGGGGCACAGATACGCAGTATTTT
.	TRBV30	TRBJ1-2	.	CAWSIKIYSYGYTF	TGTGCCTGGAGTATAAAAATCTACAGCTATGGCTACACCTTC
TRBD2	TRBV9	TRBJ2-7	.	CASSVGGTSGYEQYF	TGTGCCAGCAGCGTAGGGGGTACTAGCGGGTACGAGCAGTACTTC
TRBD2	TRBV5-6	TRBJ2-7	few	CASSLLAGSSEQYF	TGTGCCAGCAGCTTGCTAGCGGGGTCCTCCGAGCAGTACTTC
TRBD2	TRBV5-1	TRBJ2-2	.	CASSLALAGVNTGELFF	TGCGCCAGCAGCTTGGCCTTAGCGGGGGTAAACACCGGGGAGCTGTTTTTT
.	TRBV7-2	TRBJ2-1	.	CASSLVFGEQFF	TGTGCCAGCAGCTTAGTTTTCGGTGAGCAGTTCTTC
.	TRBV5-6	TRBJ2-7	.	CASSLRPGSYYPYEQYF	TGTGCCAGCAGCCTCAGACCAGGGTCCTACTACCCCTACGAGCAGTACTTC
.	TRBV5-1	TRBJ2-3	once	CASSTSQGWGTDTQYF	TGCGCCAGCAGCACATCACAGGGTTGGGGCACAGATACGCAGTATTTT
.	TRBV5-1	TRBJ2-3	few	CASTLRRRGDTQYF	TGCGCCAGCACCCTAAGAAGGCGAGGAGATACGCAGTATTTT
TRBD2	TRBV19	TRBJ2-1	.	CASSLTSGSSYNEQFF	TGTGCCAGTAGTCTGACTAGCGGGTCCTCCTACAATGAGCAGTTCTTC
.	TRBV2	TRBJ2-4	.	CASSVIENIQYF	TGTGCCAGCAGTGTGATAGAAAACATTCAGTACTTC
.	TRBV6-5	TRBJ1-1	few	CASTRADTEAFF	TGTGCCAGCACCAGGGCTGACACTGAAGCTTTCTTT
.	TRBV14	TRBJ1-1	.	CASSHAGTPLPEAFF	TGTGCCAGCAGCCATGCCGGGACACCTCTCCCTGAAGCTTTCTTT
TRBD1	TRBV10-3	TRBJ2-1	.	CATRQGLYNEQFF	TGTGCCACTAGACAGGGGCTCTACAATGAGCAGTTCTTC
.	TRBV19	TRBJ1-1	many	CASSIMRNTEAFF	TGTGCCAGTAGTATCATGAGAAACACTGAAGCTTTCTTT
.	TRBV30	TRBJ1-5	.	CAWEQGSNQPQHF	TGTGCCTGGGAACAGGGAAGCAATCAGCCCCAGCATTTT
.	TRBV5-1	TRBJ2-1	.	CASSLGLASGEQFF	TGCGCCAGCAGCTTGGGGCTAGCCAGCGGTGAGCAGTTCTTC
.	TRBV28	TRBJ1-1	.	CASSGSQAGMNTEAFF	TGTGCCAGCAGCGGTTCACAGGCGGGAATGAACACTGAAGCTTTCTTT
.	TRBV10-3	TRBJ1-6	.	CAISDMGAGGNSPLHF	TGTGCCATCAGTGACATGGGGGCGGGGGGCAATTCACCCCTCCACTTT
TRBD1	TRBV30	TRBJ2-5	.	CAWTAQGAKQEAQYF	TGTGCCTGGACGGCACAGGGGGCGAAGCAAGAGGCCCAGTACTTC
TRBD1	TRBV28	TRBJ1-2	once	CASSTGGYGYTF	TGTGCCAGCAGTACAGGGGGCTATGGCTACACCTTC
.	TRBV7-2	TRBJ1-1	few	CASSIQSSTEAFF	TGTGCCAGCAGCATACAGTCGAGCACTGAAGCTTTCTTT
.	TRBV18	TRBJ2-5	once	CASSSGETQYF	TGTGCCAGCTCATCGGGGGAGACCCAGTACTTC
.	TRBV7-2	TRBJ2-5	.	CASSFSWEETQYF	TGTGCCAGCAGCTTTTCGTGGGAGGAGACCCAGTACTTC
TRBD1	TRBV6-5	TRBJ1-5	.	CASTRGQGQPQHF	TGTGCCAGCACCCGGGGACAGGGACAGCCCCAGCATTTT
.	TRBV5-4	TRBJ2-1	.	CASSTDYFNEQFF	TGTGCCAGCAGCACGGACTACTTCAATGAGCAGTTCTTC
.	TRBV21-1	TRBJ1-1	.	CASSIKEGTARERTEAFF	TGTGCCAGCAGCATAAAGGAAGGGACAGCCAGAGAACGCACTGAAGCTTTCTTT
.	TRBV28	TRBJ2-4	.	CASSQQGSAKNIQYF	TGTGCCAGCAGTCAACAGGGTTCGGCCAAAAACATTCAGTACTTC
.	TRBV7-2	TRBJ2-7	few	CASSLGAGRGLEQYF	TGTGCCAGCAGCTTAGGGGCCGGGAGAGGGTTGGAGCAGTACTTC
TRBD1	TRBV6-6	TRBJ2-7	few	CASSRDRDTYEQYF	TGTGCCAGCAGCAGGGACAGGGACACCTACGAGCAGTACTTC